The 26 T cell receptor beta chains in this list originate from one sample, sequenced in a study of blood T cell repertoires in COVID-19. Method: immunoSEQ multiplex PCR; TCRdb's copy keeps in-frame clones and lacks some. The repertoire includes about 380,000 clones, about 89% of them detected once, and approximately 1.2% sits in the top ten. The specimen was peripheral blood. The source of these receptors is a man aged 35 to 55 with acute or convalescent COVID-19.

The CDR3 region has the DNA TGTGCCAGCAGCGAGGGGGAGGGGTACAATGAGCAGTTCTTC. The encoded protein is CASSEGEGYNEQFF. The rearrangement joins TRBV9 to TRBJ2-1; maybe TRBD2 (7 bases). The CDR3 runs 14 residues. Germline CDR1 reads SGDLS; CDR2 reads YYNGEE. With 3 bases removed from V and 4 bases from J, the gap between germline ends came to 11 bases.

DNA for the CDR3: TGTGCCAGCAGTTCCGACCCCACGGGGGAGAAACTGTTTTTT. Amino acid sequence: CASSSDPTGEKLFF. This chain connects TRBV27 to TRBJ1-4, with TRBD1 as a possible D gene (5 bases). The V end was cut by 4 bases, the J end by 11 bases, with 17 bases between. This CDR3 has 14 amino acids. Germline loops: CDR1 MNHEY, CDR2 SMNVEV (reference sequence).

The chain recombines TRBV2 with TRBJ1-5; D is possibly TRBD1 (5 bases). The germline V gene encodes CDR1 SNHLY and CDR2 FYNNEI. The CDR3 contains 14 residues. Trimming stripped 7 bases from V and 7 bases from J, with 17 bases between. CDR3 nucleotide sequence: TGTGCCAGCAATGTGGTCCAGGGTATACAGCCCCAGCATTTT. Its translation: CASNVVQGIQPQHF.

This clone was seen only once. The chain combines TRBV29-1 with TRBJ1-2; D is possibly TRBD1 (5 bases). Trimming stripped 6 bases from V and 8 bases from J, with 16 bases between. The CDR3 has 12 amino acids. CDR1 and CDR2 (germline): SQVTM, ANQGSEA. CDR3 residues: CSVGSQGLGYTF. The CDR3 nucleotides read TGCAGCGTAGGCAGTCAGGGATTGGGCTACACCTTC.

The gene calls are TRBV27 and TRBJ2-7; maybe TRBD2 (6 bases). Per germline, CDR1 MNHEY and CDR2 SMNVEV (reference sequence). The CDR3 length is 15 residues. V lost 3 bases and J lost 2, with 14 bases in between. CDR3 residues: CASSLRLAFTYEQYF. Written as DNA, the CDR3 is TGTGCCAGCAGTTTGAGGCTAGCGTTTACCTACGAGCAGTACTTC.

This clone was seen just once. The chain links TRBV6-5 to TRBJ1-4, with TRBD1 as a possible D gene (5 bases). V dropped 2 bases and J dropped 0 bases, with 10 bases sitting between them. The CDR3 length is 16 residues. Germline V lookup: CDR1 MNHEY, CDR2 SVGAGI. CDR3 residues: CASSYGGSATNEKLFF. CDR3 coding DNA: TGTGCCAGCAGTTACGGGGGGAGCGCAACTAATGAAAAACTGTTTTTT.

CDR3 sequence: CASSRLASGRADTQYF. CDR3 DNA: TGTGCCAGCAGTCGCCTTGCAAGCGGGAGAGCAGATACGCAGTATTTT. The chain is built from TRBV6-6 and TRBJ2-3; 8 bases fit TRBD2. Per germline, CDR1 MNHNY and CDR2 SVGAGI (reference sequence). This CDR3 contains 16 residues. The J segment lost 4 bases and the V segment lost 5 bases, leaving 11 bases of the junction unmatched.

This chain connects TRBV6-1 to TRBJ1-1, with D possibly being TRBD1 (6 bases). This CDR3 contains 14 residues. Trimming left V 0 bases short and J 4 bases short, with 9 bases between. Germline CDR1 is MNHNS and CDR2 is SASEGT. CDR3 region: CASSEAGGPTEAFF. CDR3 nucleotide sequence: TGTGCCAGCAGTGAAGCGGGGGGGCCCACTGAAGCTTTCTTT.

The chain recombines TRBV6-4 with TRBJ2-2; 7 nucleotides match TRBD1. Losses at the gene ends were 6 bases for V and 0 bases for J; bases not matched to a gene: 4. The V gene's germline CDR1 is MRHNA and CDR2 SNTAGT. This CDR3 region has 15 residues. CDR3 region: CASRRQGANTGELFF. In DNA form, the CDR3 reads TGTGCCAGCAGAAGACAGGGCGCGAACACCGGGGAGCTGTTTTTT.

This clone was seen only a few times. The V gene is TRBV2, the J gene TRBJ1-6; 11 bases match TRBD1. With V trimmed by 3 bases and J by 8 bases, 9 bases remained unmatched. Germline V gene data show CDR1 as SNHLY and CDR2 as FYNNEI. This CDR3 has 17 amino acids. CDR3 coding DNA: TGTGCCAGCAGTGATACCGGCTGGACAGGGGGCGATTCACCCCTCCACTTT. This encodes CASSDTGWTGGDSPLHF.

The chain links TRBV19 to TRBJ2-4; 13 bases line up with TRBD2. The CDR3 covers 20 residues. V shed 6 bases, J shed 0 bases, and the junction held 14 bases outside the gene matches. CDR1 LNHDA and CDR2 SQIVND come from the germline V gene (reference sequence). The DNA of the CDR3 is TGTGCCAGTAGCCATAGGACTAGCGGGAGAAAAGAGATAGCCAAAAACATTCAGTACTTC. It is translated as CASSHRTSGRKEIAKNIQYF.

The chain links TRBV15 to TRBJ1-1; D not certain. The germline gives CDR1 LNHNV, CDR2 YYDKDF (reference sequence). V dropped 5 bases and J dropped 0 bases, with 7 bases sitting between them. This CDR3 has 13 residues. CDR3: CATSFGLNTEAFF. The CDR3 DNA follows: TGTGCCACCAGCTTCGGGTTGAACACTGAAGCTTTCTTT.

The J gene is TRBJ1-2, the V gene TRBV7-8, with 8 bases that match TRBD1. The CDR3 consists of 13 residues. The ends lost 4 bases at V and 8 bases at J; junction bases unmatched: 6. The germline V gene has CDR1 SGHVS and CDR2 FQNEAQ. The CDR3 here is CASSSTGEGGYTF. Here the CDR3 DNA reads TGTGCCAGCAGCTCGACAGGGGAAGGGGGCTACACCTTC.

This sequence joins TRBV5-6 and TRBJ2-5; D remains ambiguous. Trimming cost V 0 bases and J 5 bases, with 8 bases left between them. The CDR3 loop spans 13 amino acids. Germline CDR1 and CDR2: SGHDT and YYEEEE. As DNA, the CDR3 is TGTGCCAGCAGCTTGGGTAGAGGTGAGACCCAGTACTTC. Protein sequence: CASSLGRGETQYF.

This chain connects TRBV4-2 to TRBJ2-3; tentative D call: TRBD2 (5 bases). Looked up from germline, CDR1 is LGHNA and CDR2 is YNFKEQ. V was cut by 0 bases and J by 0 bases, with 13 bases left in between. The CDR3 contains 17 residues. CDR3 residues: CASSQEGAVLSTDTQYF. CDR3 DNA sequence: TGTGCCAGCAGCCAAGAGGGAGCGGTCCTTAGCACAGATACGCAGTATTTT.

The rearrangement joins TRBV6-5 to TRBJ2-7; possibly TRBD2 for D (5 bases). Trimming left V 7 bases short and J 2 bases short, with 12 bases between. Germline CDR1 reads MNHEY; CDR2 reads SVGAGI. The CDR3 sequence is 13 residues long. The CDR3 bases are TGTGCCAGCACCCCGGGGTCAACCTACGAGCAGTACTTC. It yields the protein CASTPGSTYEQYF.

The chain joins TRBV3-1 (or the pseudogene TRBV3-2) to TRBJ2-3; possible D gene TRBD2, 6 bases. V was clipped by 1 base and J by 0 bases, with 17 bases between them. Per germline, CDR1 LGHDT and CDR2 YNNKEL (reference sequence). The CDR3 contains 18 residues. CDR3 residues: CASSQVVLRDSSTDTQYF. The CDR3, as DNA: TGTGCCAGCAGCCAAGTTGTATTGCGGGACTCAAGCACAGATACGCAGTATTTT.

CDR3 loop: CASRKGLAGTDTQYF. CDR3 nucleotides: TGTGCCAGCAGAAAAGGACTAGCGGGCACAGATACGCAGTATTTT. V is TRBV5-8 and J is TRBJ2-3, with 10 bases fitting TRBD2. Per germline, CDR1 SGHTS and CDR2 YDEGEE. J was trimmed by 1 base and V by 5 bases; bases with no gene match: 4. The CDR3 spans 15 residues.

This clone has more than one count but fewer than ten. This chain connects TRBV5-1 to TRBJ2-1; 9 nucleotides agree with TRBD2. Trimming at V came to 1 base and at J to 2 bases, leaving 10 bases not matched to a gene. Germline loops: CDR1 SGHRS, CDR2 YFSETQ. The CDR3 consists of 18 residues. CDR3 in amino acids: CASSLQLAGRVTYNEQFF. CDR3 in DNA: TGCGCCAGCAGCTTGCAGCTAGCGGGAAGGGTGACCTACAATGAGCAGTTCTTC. Looking up the rest from reference TRBV5-1 and TRBJ2-1 gives the full variable domain: KAGVTQTPRYLIKTRGQQVTLSCSPISGHRSVSWYQQTPGQGLQFLFEYFSETQRNKGNFPGRFSGRQFSNSRSEMNVSTLELGDSALYLCASSLQLAGRVTYNEQFFGPGTRLTVL.

This clone was seen once. V and J are TRBV12-3 or TRBV12-4 and TRBJ1-3; D gene uncertain. V was trimmed by 6 bases and J by 4 bases, leaving 10 bases between them. This CDR3 is 13 amino acids long. CDR3 nucleotide sequence: TGTGCCAGCAGCCAAGCTCTCGGAAACACCATATATTTT. It is translated as CASSQALGNTIYF.

This chain connects TRBV28 to TRBJ1-1; D may be TRBD1 (5 bases). Germline assignment: CDR1 MDHEN and CDR2 SYDVKM. Trimming pared 3 bases from V and 4 bases from J, leaving 12 bases between. There are 14 residues in the CDR3. Written as DNA, the CDR3 is TGTGCCAGCAGTTTGGGCAGGGAGGTCACTGAAGCTTTCTTT. It is translated as CASSLGREVTEAFF.

The chain uses TRBV9 and TRBJ2-7; 12 bases are shared with TRBD2. This CDR3 has 15 amino acids. In germline, CDR1 is SGDLS, CDR2 YYNGEE. With V trimmed by 0 bases and J by 3 bases, 1 base remained unmatched. The CDR3 loop reads CASSVETSGGYEQYF. CDR3 nucleotides: TGTGCCAGCAGCGTAGAGACTAGCGGGGGCTACGAGCAGTACTTC.

The chain has TRBV3-1 (or the pseudogene TRBV3-2) and TRBJ2-1; a weak D match, TRBD2 (6 bases). There are 15 residues in the CDR3. V lost 2 bases and J 1 base, leaving 9 bases between the germline ends. Per germline, CDR1 LGHDT and CDR2 YNNKEL (reference sequence). This CDR3 reads CASSQFRGSYNEQFF. The CDR3 DNA reads as TGTGCCAGCAGCCAATTCCGGGGGTCCTACAATGAGCAGTTCTTC.

The chain is built from TRBV9 and TRBJ1-3; D might be TRBD1 (6 bases). CDR1 is SGDLS, CDR2 YYNGEE, per germline. V lost 3 bases and J 4 bases, leaving 14 bases between the germline ends. The CDR3 covers 15 residues. The CDR3 here is CASSGQSGAGNTIYF. CDR3 sequence (DNA): TGTGCCAGCAGCGGCCAATCAGGGGCCGGAAACACCATATATTTT.

There are a few counts of this clone. The chain employs TRBV9 and TRBJ2-1; 7 nucleotides line up with TRBD2. The germline V gene has CDR1 SGDLS and CDR2 YYNGEE. The ends lost 0 bases at V and 8 bases at J; junction bases unmatched: 8. The CDR3 is made up of 15 amino acids. The CDR3 here is CASSVARGRTHEQFF. In DNA form, the CDR3 reads TGTGCCAGCAGCGTAGCCCGCGGGAGAACCCATGAGCAGTTCTTC.

The genes are TRBV28 and TRBJ2-7, with D possibly TRBD2 on 5 matching bases. The CDR3 has 15 residues. CDR1 is MDHEN, CDR2 SYDVKM, per germline. V was clipped by 5 bases and J by 2 bases, with 16 bases between them. This CDR3 reads CASSPPRTGTYEQYF. The CDR3 coding sequence is TGTGCCAGCAGTCCACCTCGGACGGGAACCTACGAGCAGTACTTC.